This TCR beta chain was identified during a study of shared T cell receptors in the human thymus. Sequenced by immunoSEQ multiplex PCR; TCRdb stores in-frame clones only, minus some. The table includes about 380,000 clones, 85% to 95% detected once. The V gene's germline CDR1 is SGHVS and CDR2 FNYEAQ. CDR3 length: 17 residues. The germline V and J ends were trimmed by 6 bases and 1 base, with 20 bases remaining between them. The chain uses TRBV7-6 and TRBJ2-3; no clear D. Sample: thymocytes. The receptor was derived from a human donor. CDR3 sequence reads: CASSRPYKDRRTDTQYF. The CDR3 nucleotides read TGTGCCAGCAGTAGACCGTACAAGGACCGTCGCACAGATACGCAGTATTTT.